Listed here are 32 T cell receptor beta chains from one sample, sequenced in a study of T cells in Graves' hyperthyroidism and ophthalmopathy. RNA transcripts provided the source from which TCR beta CDR3 regions were amplified. A first-round RT-PCR of the TCR CDR3 used the HTBI primer set. TCRdb itself ran the multiplex PCR reads through MiXCR, one entry per CDR3 protein. The profile shows approximately 620,000 distinct CDR3 sequences, roughly 15% of them singletons. The sample consisted of blood. These receptors were taken from a woman in her 40s with Graves' ophthalmopathy.

This clonotype was seen ten or more times. The chain carries TRBV7-8 and TRBJ2-1, with D maybe TRBD2 (7 bases). Germline V gene sequence: CDR1 SGHVS, CDR2 FQNEAQ. CDR3 length: 16 amino acids. Trimming removed 5 bases from V and 10 bases from J, with 24 bases in between. CDR3 loop: CASSAPGLSRTGEQFF. The CDR3 region has the DNA TGTGCCAGCAGCGCCCCGGGACTATCCCGCACAGGGGAGCAGTTCTTC.

This clonotype was counted between two and nine times. The chain carries TRBV5-1 and TRBJ1-6; maybe TRBD1 (5 bases). From germline, CDR1 is SGHRS and CDR2 YFSETQ. The CDR3 is made up of 14 amino acids. Between the trimmed V and J ends, which lost 0 bases and 7 bases, there was a span of 8 bases. CDR3 coding DNA: TGCGCCAGCAGCTTGGAGGGGATGAATTCACCCCTCCACTTT. As protein: CASSLEGMNSPLHF.

This clonotype was counted between two and nine times. This chain joins TRBV5-4 and TRBJ2-3; D not certain. Trimming pared 3 bases from V and 3 bases from J, leaving 8 bases between. CDR1 is SGHNT, CDR2 YYREEE, per germline (reference sequence). The CDR3 has 13 amino acids. The CDR3 DNA reads as TGTGCCAGCAGCTCTCCTGAGACAGATACGCAGTATTTT. Its translation is CASSSPETDTQYF.

The sample holds many counts of this clonotype. The chain combines TRBV29-1 with TRBJ1-5, with a tentative D call TRBD1 (5 bases). CDR1 and CDR2 from the germline V gene are SQVTM and ANQGSEA. The CDR3 covers 12 residues. V was cut by 6 bases and J by 5 bases, with 11 bases left in between. CDR3 in DNA: TGCAGCGTGAGGGAGGGGCATCAGCCCCAGCATTTT. Its translation: CSVREGHQPQHF.

The rearrangement joins TRBV6-1 to TRBJ2-7; weak D call: TRBD1 (6 bases). This CDR3 contains 14 residues. V lost 6 bases to trimming and J lost 3 bases, with 15 bases between them. Germline CDR1 MNHNS, CDR2 SASEGT. Here the CDR3 DNA reads TGTGCCAGCAGCCGACAGGCTAAGGGCTACGAGCAGTACTTC. Amino acid sequence: CASSRQAKGYEQYF.

This clonotype has a handful of counts. The CDR3 DNA sequence: TGTGCCAGCAGCTTGGGGGCTGGAAAAGCCGGAAATGAGCAGTTCTTC. This translates into CASSLGAGKAGNEQFF. V and J are TRBV5-6 and TRBJ2-1, with D uncertain. Germline V gene lookup returns CDR1 SGHDT and CDR2 YYEEEE. V was shortened by 0 bases and J by 7 bases, with 17 bases between the two germline ends. The CDR3 length is 16 residues.

This clonotype was seen ten or more times. The chain links TRBV27 to TRBJ2-5, with a possible D match to TRBD1 (7 bases). Deletions cut 5 bases from V and 4 bases from J, with 14 bases between. CDR3 length: 14 amino acids. Germline loops: CDR1 MNHEY, CDR2 SMNVEV (reference sequence). CDR3 region: CASSKDRRGETQYF. CDR3 nucleotides: TGTGCCAGCAGTAAGGACAGGCGGGGAGAGACCCAGTACTTC.

About this clonotype itself: This clone may be a read error of a much larger clone one base away. The rearrangement links TRBV13 to TRBJ2-3; TRBD2 agrees at 7 bases. This CDR3 has 17 residues. V lost 3 bases and J lost 3; bases outside the gene matches: 12. The germline gives CDR1 PRHDT, CDR2 FYEKMQ (reference sequence). CDR3 residues: CASSFLPWEGRTDTQYF. The CDR3, as DNA: TGTGCCAGCAGCTTCCTCCCGTGGGAGGGCAGGACAGATACGCAGTATTTT.

This clonotype was observed many times. The rearrangement links TRBV10-3 to TRBJ2-1, with 8 bases identical to TRBD2. CDR3 length: 20 amino acids. Germline loops: CDR1 ENHRY, CDR2 SYGVKD. Germline trimming cut 3 bases from V and 1 base from J; bases unmatched to any gene: 17. The CDR3, as DNA: TGTGCCATCAGTGATATTCTAGCGGGTGTGAGGGGTACATCCTACAATGAGCAGTTCTTC. The encoded protein is CAISDILAGVRGTSYNEQFF.

In this sample, this clonotype turned up a few times. This chain links TRBV14 with TRBJ2-5; D is uncertain. The CDR3 has 13 residues. The germline CDR1 and CDR2 sequences are SGHDN and FVKESK. Trimming shortened V by 0 bases and J by 5 bases, and 7 bases separated the two germline ends. The CDR3 spells CASSQEHGETQYF. Here the CDR3 DNA reads TGTGCCAGCAGCCAAGAGCATGGGGAGACCCAGTACTTC.

This clonotype was picked up a small number of times. The chain has TRBV5-4 and TRBJ2-2; D gene uncertain. Deletions cut 2 bases from V and 4 bases from J, with 18 bases between. Germline CDR1 reads SGHNT; CDR2 reads YYREEE (reference sequence). The CDR3 runs 17 residues. The CDR3 spells CASSFSRDSGGTGELFF. The CDR3 coding sequence is TGTGCCAGCAGCTTTTCCCGAGACTCCGGCGGCACCGGGGAGCTGTTTTTT.

The chain recombines TRBV19 with TRBJ2-3; 9 bases agree with TRBD2. The CDR3 is 17 amino acids. The V gene end was trimmed by 7 bases and the J gene end by 4 bases; junction bases not matched to a gene: 15. Germline V gene data show CDR1 as LNHDA and CDR2 as SQIVND (reference sequence). CDR3 region: CASTAPSASGTADTQYF. As DNA, the CDR3 is TGTGCCAGTACTGCTCCTTCGGCTAGCGGGACGGCAGATACGCAGTATTTT.

This clonotype was counted only a few times. The chain combines TRBV6-6 with TRBJ2-7, with 7 bases aligning to TRBD1. Germline values: CDR1 MNHNY, CDR2 SVGAGI (reference sequence). The CDR3 sequence is 15 residues long. With V trimmed by 0 bases and J by 2 bases, 4 bases remained unmatched. The CDR3: CASSYSKGAPYEQYF. The CDR3 DNA reads as TGTGCCAGCAGTTACTCGAAGGGGGCCCCCTACGAGCAGTACTTC.

This clonotype has ten or more counts. This chain links TRBV6-1 with TRBJ2-1, with 7 bases identical to TRBD2. Germline-derived CDR1 and CDR2 are MNHNS and SASEGT. J was trimmed by 8 bases and V by 0 bases; bases with no gene match: 7. This CDR3 has 15 residues. The CDR3 DNA follows: TGTGCCAGCAGTGAAGCGGGCACTAGCGTTGATGAGCAGTTCTTC. Its protein is CASSEAGTSVDEQFF.

Points on this clonotype: Being one base from a much bigger clone, this may be a read error. CDR3 amino acids: CASLTRQGRHNEQLF. The DNA for the CDR3 is TGTGCCAGCCTTACAAGACAGGGGAGGCACAATGAGCAGCTCTTC. The chain is built from TRBV27 and TRBJ2-1; 8 nucleotides align to TRBD1. CDR1 and CDR2 (germline): MNHEY, SMNVEV (reference sequence). The CDR3 is 15 residues long.

The V and J genes are TRBV5-1 and TRBJ2-1; the match to TRBD2 covers 16 bases. Trimming cost V 4 bases and J 13 bases; bases outside gene matches: 8. Germline V gene data show CDR1 as SGHRS and CDR2 as YFSETQ. There are 15 residues in the CDR3. Here the CDR3 reads CASSAGTSGRARQFF. The CDR3 DNA follows: TGCGCCAGCAGCGCCGGGACTAGCGGGAGGGCCCGTCAGTTCTTC.

This clonotype was detected many times. The chain recombines TRBV20-1 with TRBJ2-3, with 9 bases fitting TRBD2. Germline CDR1 is DFQATT and CDR2 is SNEGSKA (reference sequence). Trimming at V came to 1 base and at J to 4 bases, leaving 9 bases not matched to a gene. CDR3 length equals 16 residues. CDR3 region: CSARGSSGDTSDTQYF. CDR3 DNA sequence: TGCAGTGCTAGAGGGTCTAGCGGGGATACCTCAGATACGCAGTATTTT.

V is TRBV20-1 and J is TRBJ2-5, with TRBD2 identical over 8 bases. CDR1 and CDR2 (germline): DFQATT, SNEGSKA (reference sequence). Losses at the gene ends were 5 bases for V and 5 bases for J; bases not matched to a gene: 10. The CDR3 loop spans 14 amino acids. The DNA of the CDR3 is TGCAGTGCTCCCCGGGGGGGCCGGGAGGAGACCCAGTACTTC. It codes for CSAPRGGREETQYF.

This clonotype was seen only a few times. This sequence joins TRBV14 and TRBJ2-5; D is perhaps TRBD2 (6 bases). V lost 3 bases and J lost 5, with 13 bases in between. The CDR3 is 14 residues long. CDR1 is SGHDN, CDR2 FVKESK, per germline. The CDR3 DNA is TGTGCCAGCAGCCATCTTCGAAGCGGGGAGACCCAGTACTTC. Translated: CASSHLRSGETQYF.

This clonotype was observed many times. The CDR3 region has the DNA TGTGCCAGCAGCTTAGATGATTCCGGTTACAATGAGCAGTTCTTC. It specifies CASSLDDSGYNEQFF. The chain combines TRBV11-2 with TRBJ2-1, with unresolved D. CDR3 size: 15 residues. Germline values: CDR1 SGHAT, CDR2 FQNNGV. V lost 0 bases to trimming and J lost 4 bases, with 10 bases between them.

In this sample, this clonotype turned up a few times. V and J are TRBV6-1 and TRBJ1-1; the D gene is possibly TRBD1 (5 bases). Germline V gene lookup returns CDR1 MNHNS and CDR2 SASEGT. V lost 7 bases to trimming and J lost 1 base, with 19 bases between them. CDR3 size: 16 residues. CDR3 sequence (DNA): TGTGCCAGCATCGACCTTGGGGGGTCCCGGAACACTGAAGCTTTCTTT. It encodes CASIDLGGSRNTEAFF.

This clonotype was picked up many times. The rearrangement uses TRBV3-1 and TRBJ1-5; D possibly corresponds to TRBD1 (5 bases). The germline V and J ends were trimmed by 1 base and 1 base, with 5 bases remaining between them. Germline values: CDR1 LGHDT, CDR2 YNNKEL (reference sequence). The length of the CDR3 is 14 residues. The CDR3 protein is CASSQGGSNQPQHF. For the CDR3, the DNA is TGTGCCAGCAGCCAAGGGGGGAGCAATCAGCCCCAGCATTTT.

This clonotype was seen ten or more times. The chain joins TRBV3-1 to TRBJ2-1; no firm D call. Germline lookup yields CDR1 LGHDT and CDR2 YNNKEL (reference sequence). The CDR3 runs 13 residues. The V end was cut by 1 base, the J end by 8 bases, with 9 bases between. CDR3 sequence reads: CASSQVEGDEQFF. DNA of the CDR3: TGTGCCAGCAGCCAAGTAGAAGGAGATGAGCAGTTCTTC.

The chain recombines TRBV7-9 with TRBJ2-1, with D hard to call. The CDR3 has 14 amino acids. Trimming cost V 8 bases and J 4 bases, with 15 bases left between them. From germline, CDR1 is SEHNR and CDR2 FQNEAQ (reference sequence). In DNA form, the CDR3 reads TGTGCCAGCTATGCAGGAAATTTATACAATGAGCAGTTCTTC. Protein sequence: CASYAGNLYNEQFF.

This CDR3 reads CASSLIGLPLDGETQYF. The CDR3 nucleotides read TGTGCCAGCAGCTTGATCGGTCTCCCCCTGGACGGGGAGACCCAGTACTTC. The V gene is TRBV5-6, the J gene TRBJ2-5; no clear D. Germline CDR1 reads SGHDT; CDR2 reads YYEEEE. Trimming stripped 1 base from V and 5 bases from J, with 21 bases between. This CDR3 has 17 residues. The full variable domain, in which reference TRBV5-6 and TRBJ2-5 provide the parts outside the CDR3, is DAGVTQSPTHLIKTRGQQVTLRCSPKSGHDTVSWYQQALGQGPQFIFQYYEEEERQRGNFPDRFSGHQFPNYSSELNVNALLLGDSALYLCASSLIGLPLDGETQYFGPGTRLLVL.

Many counts were recorded for this clonotype. The chain is built from TRBV11-2 and TRBJ2-2; TRBD2 agrees at 7 bases. Germline CDR1 reads SGHAT; CDR2 reads FQNNGV. V was clipped by 5 bases and J by 3 bases; unmatched bases: 12. The CDR3 runs 17 residues. The CDR3 DNA follows: TGTGCCAGCAGCCCCTCCCTGGCGGGAGTGGACACCGGGGAGCTGTTTTTT. Its translation is CASSPSLAGVDTGELFF.

Only a few counts were recorded for this clonotype. The V and J genes are TRBV28 and TRBJ2-7; the match to TRBD2 covers 8 bases. Germline V gene lookup returns CDR1 MDHEN and CDR2 SYDVKM. This CDR3 has 16 amino acids. After removal of 6 bases from V and 5 bases from J, the junction contained 15 bases not matched to a gene. The DNA of the CDR3 is TGTGCCAGCAGCAACGACGGGGGGGCATGGCTCCACGAGCAGTACTTC. This codes for CASSNDGGAWLHEQYF.

At least ten counts were recorded for this clonotype. V and J are TRBV7-9 and TRBJ2-1; 9 positions agree with TRBD2. This CDR3 is built from 15 residues. Germline-derived CDR1 and CDR2 are SEHNR and FQNEAQ (reference sequence). The V segment lost 5 bases and the J segment 6 bases; nucleotides outside the gene matches: 8. The CDR3 spells CASSSSGRRGNEQFF. The CDR3 nucleotides are TGTGCCAGCAGCAGTAGCGGGAGAAGGGGCAATGAGCAGTTCTTC.

V gene TRBV3-1 combines with J gene TRBJ2-5; no definite D call. The CDR3 extends over 14 amino acids. The germline CDR1 and CDR2 sequences are LGHDT and YNNKEL (reference sequence). V was clipped by 5 bases and J by 4 bases, with 14 bases between them. CDR3 DNA: TGTGCCAGCAGCTCCCCGTGGGGTCGAGAGACCCAGTACTTC. It translates to CASSSPWGRETQYF.

This clonotype was seen a few times. CDR3 region: CASSRDPARSPTSYEQYF. The DNA for the CDR3 is TGCGCCAGCTCCCGGGACCCCGCCCGCTCACCTACATCCTACGAGCAGTACTTC. The V call is TRBV10-2, the J call TRBJ2-7; the D gene could be TRBD1 or TRBD2 (5 bases each). This CDR3 is built from 18 residues. Germline CDR1 reads WSHSY; CDR2 reads SAAADI. Trimming cost V 8 bases and J 1 base, with 27 bases left between them.

Only a few counts were recorded for this clonotype. This chain links TRBV20-1 with TRBJ2-4; 8 positions agree with TRBD2. J was trimmed by 5 bases and V by 5 bases; bases with no gene match: 17. The length of the CDR3 is 17 residues. Per the germline V gene, CDR1 is DFQATT and CDR2 is SNEGSKA (reference sequence). The CDR3 bases are TGCAGTGCTCATGGCAGGACTAACGGGAGGGCACAAAACATTCAGTACTTC. Translated: CSAHGRTNGRAQNIQYF.

This clonotype was seen repeatedly, ten times or more. J is TRBJ1-2 and V is TRBV20-1, with 9 bases matching TRBD1. This CDR3 is 12 amino acids long. Trimming cost V 6 bases and J 8 bases; bases outside gene matches: 7. Germline V lookup: CDR1 DFQATT, CDR2 SNEGSKA (reference sequence). The DNA of the CDR3 is TGCAGTGCACCGGACAGGGGATTAGGCTACACCTTC. Amino acid sequence: CSAPDRGLGYTF.